These 22 T cell receptor beta chains share one sample of origin, sequenced in a study of CD8 T cells in ankylosing spondylitis. A single record per CDR3 protein comes from TCRdb applying MiXCR to the 5' RACE reads. The data contain approximately 40,000 distinct CDR3 sequences, 4.5% to 6% of them singletons. Sequenced sample: blood, either unsorted or a sorted T cell fraction (not recorded which). All receptors come from a male donor with ankylosing spondylitis or in good health (not recorded which).

At least ten counts were recorded for this clonotype. V is TRBV29-1 and J is TRBJ2-7; no clear D gene. With 1 base removed from V and 5 bases from J, the gap between germline ends came to 12 bases. The length of the CDR3 is 13 residues. The germline CDR1 and CDR2 sequences are SQVTM and ANQGSEA. CDR3 DNA: TGCAGCGTTGAAGGTCAAAACCTGAACGAGCAGTACTTC. Its translation is CSVEGQNLNEQYF.

By share, this clonotype ranks as medium-sized (0.01 to 0.1%). The chain has TRBV4-3 and TRBJ1-1, with D possibly matching TRBD1 (6 bases). CDR3 length equals 14 residues. V lost 4 bases, J lost 0 bases, and 9 bases lay in between. The germline V gene encodes CDR1 LGHNA and CDR2 YSLEER. CDR3 in amino acids: CASSRGTLNTEAFF. The DNA for the CDR3 is TGCGCCAGCAGCCGGGGGACATTGAACACTGAAGCTTTCTTT.

Ten or more counts support this clonotype. The chain joins TRBV12-3 or TRBV12-4 to TRBJ1-1; D ambiguous. This CDR3 has 12 residues. Between the trimmed V and J ends, which lost 4 bases and 5 bases, there was a span of 8 bases. The CDR3 nucleotides are TGTGCCAGCAGTTATGGTCGAACTGAAGCTTTCTTT. This codes for CASSYGRTEAFF.

This clonotype was counted ten times or more. The chain uses TRBV11-2 and TRBJ2-1; D is ambiguous. Germline V lookup: CDR1 SGHAT, CDR2 FQNNGV. Trimming took 2 bases from V and 7 from J, leaving 15 bases between them. The CDR3 covers 15 residues. The CDR3: CASSLNNGQWNEQFF. The CDR3 region has the DNA TGTGCCAGCAGCTTAAATAACGGCCAATGGAATGAGCAGTTCTTC.

This clonotype showed up many times. The chain has TRBV4-1 and TRBJ2-7; D possibly matches TRBD1 or TRBD2 (6 bases each). V lost 3 bases and J 6 bases, leaving 15 bases between the germline ends. Germline V gene lookup returns CDR1 MGHRA and CDR2 YSYEKL. This CDR3 contains 14 residues. The DNA of the CDR3 is TGCGCCAGCAGCCAGGAGGGGGGACCGGGCGAGCAGTACTTC. It translates to CASSQEGGPGEQYF.

There are many counts of this clonotype. The rearrangement joins TRBV5-1 to TRBJ2-6; TRBD2 might be the D (5 bases). The CDR3 has 16 residues. Trimming took 2 bases from V and 1 from J, leaving 10 bases between them. In germline, CDR1 is SGHRS, CDR2 YFSETQ. The CDR3 bases are TGCGCCAGCAGCTTTGGAGGCGAGTCTGGGGCCAACGTCCTGACTTTC. Amino acid sequence: CASSFGGESGANVLTF.

Many counts were recorded for this clonotype. The DNA of the CDR3 is TGCGCCAGCAGCCTAAGGGGAAGCGGCGACACTGAAGCTTTCTTT. Residues: CASSLRGSGDTEAFF. V and J are TRBV4-3 and TRBJ1-1, with D possibly TRBD1 on 5 matching bases. V lost 4 bases and J 3 bases, leaving 15 bases between the germline ends. The CDR3 loop spans 15 amino acids. The germline CDR1 and CDR2 sequences are LGHNA and YSLEER.

This clonotype was detected many times. This rearrangement joins TRBV15 to TRBJ2-4; D is perhaps TRBD1 or TRBD2 (5 bases each). CDR1 is LNHNV and CDR2 is YYDKDF in the germline V gene (reference sequence). V lost 8 bases and J lost 0, with 17 bases in between. This CDR3 has 16 residues. CDR3 DNA sequence: TGTGCCACCGCCCCGAGGGGCGATTTAGCCAAAAACATTCAGTACTTC. Amino acids: CATAPRGDLAKNIQYF.

This clonotype was counted at least ten times. The chain recombines TRBV6-1 with TRBJ2-5; D gene unclear. The germline V gene encodes CDR1 MNHNS and CDR2 SASEGT. The CDR3 is made up of 12 amino acids. V was trimmed by 4 bases and J by 2 bases, leaving 5 bases between them. The chain's CDR3 is CASSGPQETQYF. CDR3 coding DNA: TGTGCCAGCAGTGGCCCACAAGAGACCCAGTACTTC.

This clonotype was picked up many times. The V and J genes are TRBV12-3 or TRBV12-4 and TRBJ1-1; D ambiguous. The V gene lost 4 bases and the J gene lost 1 base, with 7 bases spanning the gap. This CDR3 is 13 amino acids long. CDR3 loop: CASSSGGNTEAFF. In DNA, the CDR3 is TGTGCCAGCAGTTCCGGTGGGAACACTGAAGCTTTCTTT.

Only a few counts were recorded for this clonotype. The chain employs TRBV29-1 and TRBJ1-1; D is unresolved. The germline V and J ends were trimmed by 5 bases and 1 base, with 11 bases remaining between them. The CDR3 is made up of 13 amino acids. From germline, CDR1 is SQVTM and CDR2 ANQGSEA. CDR3 residues: CSVHFGSNTEAFF. The CDR3 region has the DNA TGCAGCGTTCATTTCGGTTCGAACACTGAAGCTTTCTTT.

The sample holds a few counts of this clonotype. The chain joins TRBV7-9 to TRBJ2-7, with 9 nucleotides matching TRBD2. The V gene end was trimmed by 4 bases and the J gene end by 2 bases; junction bases not matched to a gene: 6. The germline V gene encodes CDR1 SEHNR and CDR2 FQNEAQ (reference sequence). CDR3 length: 15 amino acids. As DNA, the CDR3 is TGTGCCAGCAGCTGGGGACTAGCCTCGACCTACGAGCAGTACTTC. This gives the protein CASSWGLASTYEQYF.

Ten or more counts support this clonotype. This sequence joins TRBV20-1 and TRBJ2-4, with TRBD1 matching over 8 bases. Germline loops: CDR1 DFQATT, CDR2 SNEGSKA (reference sequence). The CDR3 runs to 15 residues. V lost 3 bases and J lost 0; bases outside the gene matches: 4. The CDR3 region has the DNA TGCAGTGCTAGGGCAGGGGGCGTAGCCAAAAACATTCAGTACTTC. Translating it yields CSARAGGVAKNIQYF.

This clonotype has at least ten counts. V usage is TRBV2 and J usage is TRBJ2-5, with D perhaps being TRBD1 or TRBD2 (5 bases each). The CDR3 has 15 amino acids. The V end was cut by 2 bases, the J end by 6 bases, with 16 bases between. From germline, CDR1 is SNHLY and CDR2 FYNNEI. CDR3 amino acids: CASSELAGGRQTQYF. For the CDR3, the DNA is TGTGCCAGCAGTGAACTAGCTGGGGGTCGCCAGACCCAGTACTTC.

In this sample, this clonotype turned up many times. The V gene is TRBV7-2, the J gene TRBJ2-5; TRBD2 aligns across 7 bases. Germline CDR1 SGHTA, CDR2 FQGNSA. After removal of 3 bases from V and 5 bases from J, the junction contained 3 bases not matched to a gene. This CDR3 spans 13 amino acids. The CDR3 here is CASSFGTTETQYF. CDR3 coding DNA: TGTGCCAGCAGCTTTGGGACTACCGAGACCCAGTACTTC.

This clonotype was seen at least ten times. CDR3 protein: CASSLEGFGNQPQHF. In DNA, the CDR3 is TGCGCCAGCAGCTTGGAAGGGTTCGGCAATCAGCCCCAGCATTTT. The chain carries TRBV5-1 and TRBJ1-5; D gene uncertain. The germline V and J ends were trimmed by 0 bases and 2 bases, with 9 bases remaining between them. The CDR3 has 15 residues. Per germline, CDR1 SGHRS and CDR2 YFSETQ.

Many counts were recorded for this clonotype. The genes are TRBV29-1 and TRBJ2-3; TRBD2 matches 8 bases. Trimming removed 5 bases from V and 3 bases from J; junction bases left unmatched: 7. The germline CDR1 and CDR2 sequences are SQVTM and ANQGSEA. This CDR3 region has 14 residues. CDR3 nucleotide sequence: TGCAGCGTTTCCGACCCGGGGGGGACAGATACGCAGTATTTT. It encodes CSVSDPGGTDTQYF.

This clonotype was observed many times. This chain uses TRBV29-1 with TRBJ2-1; D may be TRBD1 (6 bases). V gave up 4 bases and J gave up 9 bases, with 13 bases separating them. CDR1 and CDR2 (germline): SQVTM, ANQGSEA. The CDR3 runs to 12 residues. CDR3 region: CSVGTGSGEQFF. The DNA of the CDR3 is TGCAGCGTTGGAACAGGGTCGGGTGAGCAGTTCTTC.

The table lists this clonotype with many counts. V and J are TRBV28 and TRBJ2-5; D might be TRBD1 (6 bases). The CDR3 totals 14 residues. The germline gives CDR1 MDHEN, CDR2 SYDVKM. Between the trimmed V and J ends, which lost 7 bases and 4 bases, there was a span of 16 bases. CDR3 DNA sequence: TGTGCCAGCAAAGGGGGAATGGAATCAGAGACCCAGTACTTC. Protein product: CASKGGMESETQYF.

This clonotype was detected many times. The V and J genes are TRBV6-5 and TRBJ2-1, with D hard to call. CDR3 length equals 13 residues. Per germline, CDR1 MNHEY and CDR2 SVGAGI. V was pared by 5 bases and J by 0 bases, with 5 bases between. In DNA, the CDR3 is TGTGCCAGCAGTCGAAGCTCCTACAATGAGCAGTTCTTC. This gives the protein CASSRSSYNEQFF.

This clonotype was counted at least ten times. The chain has TRBV28 and TRBJ1-1; 7 positions match TRBD1. Germline V gives CDR1 MDHEN, CDR2 SYDVKM. V dropped 3 bases and J dropped 8; count of bases not matched to a gene: 3. CDR3 length: 12 amino acids. DNA for the CDR3: TGTGCCAGCAGTTTTAAGGACAGGGAAGCTTTCTTT. Translating gives CASSFKDREAFF.

The table lists this clonotype with many counts. The genes are TRBV5-1 and TRBJ1-5; D gene unclear. The CDR3 runs 15 residues. The germline gives CDR1 SGHRS, CDR2 YFSETQ. V lost 0 bases, J lost 7 bases, and 14 bases lay in between. DNA of the CDR3: TGCGCCAGCAGCTTGGTTGGGGTCCCTGGGCAGCCCCAGCATTTT. It codes for CASSLVGVPGQPQHF. The whole variable domain, filled in from reference TRBV5-1 and TRBJ1-5, reads KAGVTQTPRYLIKTRGQQVTLSCSPISGHRSVSWYQQTPGQGLQFLFEYFSETQRNKGNFPGRFSGRQFSNSRSEMNVSTLELGDSALYLCASSLVGVPGQPQHFGDGTRLSIL.